The sequence of this TCR beta chain was determined in a study of a mutant IDH1 vaccine in newly diagnosed glioma. On the study more broadly: Patients previously underwent radiotherapy, temozolomide, or both, and most underwent both.

This clone has a single count. What it binds is not known. Sample time point: week 5, during vaccination. What each vaccine dose contained was 300 ug of mutant IDH1 20-mer peptide, accompanied by topical imiquimod. Sequenced by immunoSEQ multiplex PCR; TCRdb stores in-frame clones only, minus some. The sample contains approximately 60,000 clones, approximately 86% of which appear only once. This CDR3 has 18 residues. In germline, CDR1 is KGHSH, CDR2 LQKENI. V gave up 0 bases and J gave up 2 bases; unmatched junction bases: 2. Sequenced material: PBMCs, taken from a glioma patient whose treatment included an IDH1 peptide vaccine. The chain links TRBV18 to TRBJ2-6; 12 nucleotides align to TRBD1. The source of this sequence is a woman aged 18-29 years with glioma. Some clones in this sample may be carry-over from other donors' samples. In DNA form, the CDR3 reads TGTGCCAGCTCACCACCGGGACAGGGGGCCCCTGGGGCCAACGTCCTGACTTTC. Translation: CASSPPGQGAPGANVLTF.